These 24 T cell receptor beta chains originate from one sample sequenced in a study of naive and memory T cell subsets. An equimolar mix of two oligonucleotides served as the beta constant-region primer for TRBC1 and TRBC2. TCRdb reprocessed the UMI-ligation and nested PCR reads with MiXCR, giving one entry per CDR3 protein. The sample contains around 160,000 distinct CDR3 sequences, around 15% of which appear only once. Sequenced sample: naive CD4+ T cells from blood. These receptors were obtained from a human donor in good health.

This chain joins TRBV5-4 and TRBJ2-3; tentatively, D is TRBD1 or TRBD2 (5 bases each). Trimming removed 4 bases from V and 12 bases from J, with 15 bases in between. Looked up from germline, CDR1 is SGHNT and CDR2 is YYREEE (reference sequence). CDR3 length: 12 amino acids. CDR3 in amino acids: CASSRDSRDQYF. As DNA, the CDR3 is TGTGCCAGCAGCCGAGATTCCCGGGACCAGTATTTT.

This clonotype turned up a few times. CDR3 DNA: TGTGCCAGCAGCCAAAGGTTGGGGGCCCAAGAGACCCAGTACTTC. It translates to CASSQRLGAQETQYF. The chain joins TRBV14 to TRBJ2-5; D perhaps matches TRBD1 (6 bases). V was cut by 2 bases and J by 1 base, with 11 bases left in between. CDR3 size: 15 residues. Germline V gene sequence: CDR1 SGHDN, CDR2 FVKESK.

The chain combines TRBV5-1 with TRBJ2-1; D unclear. Germline CDR1 reads SGHRS; CDR2 reads YFSETQ. The CDR3 extends over 17 amino acids. V gave up 0 bases and J gave up 0 bases, with 13 bases separating them. CDR3 nucleotide sequence: TGCGCCAGCAGCTTGGCCTGGACCCTGAGCTCCTACAATGAGCAGTTCTTC. Protein sequence: CASSLAWTLSSYNEQFF.

This clonotype turned up a few times. The rearrangement uses TRBV18 and TRBJ1-2; D may be TRBD1 (6 bases). With 1 base removed from V and 3 bases from J, the gap between germline ends came to 12 bases. This CDR3 comprises 15 residues. Per germline, CDR1 KGHSH and CDR2 LQKENI. The CDR3 coding sequence is TGTGCCAGCTCACCACGCGAGGACAGCGACTATGGCTACACCTTC. Its protein product is CASSPREDSDYGYTF. The full variable domain, in which reference TRBV18 and TRBJ1-2 provide the parts outside the CDR3, is NAGVMQNPRHLVRRRGQEARLRCSPMKGHSHVYWYRQLPEEGLKFMVYLQKENIIDESGMPKERFSAEFPKEGPSILRIQQVVRGDSAAYFCASSPREDSDYGYTFGSGTRLTVV.

This clonotype turned up a few times. The genes are TRBV30 and TRBJ1-1; tentative D call: TRBD1 (6 bases). The CDR3 length is 13 residues. V gave up 5 bases and J gave up 1 base, with 11 bases separating them. Looked up from germline, CDR1 is GTSNPN and CDR2 is SVGIG (reference sequence). CDR3 in DNA: TGTGCCTGGTCAAGGGGGGGGAACACTGAAGCTTTCTTT. It is translated as CAWSRGGNTEAFF.

Regarding this clonotype: Possible read error: a much larger clone is one base away. The rearrangement joins TRBV20-1 to TRBJ2-3, with D hard to call. V lost 0 bases to trimming and J lost 0 bases, with 10 bases between them. The CDR3 contains 15 residues. Germline V CDR1 and CDR2: DFQATT, SNEGSKA (reference sequence). The CDR3 loop reads CSARDLTRSTDTQYF. CDR3 in DNA: TGCAGTGCTAGAGATCTTACACGCAGCACAGATACGCAGTATTTT.

V usage is TRBV28 and J usage is TRBJ2-3; D unclear. The CDR3 totals 14 residues. The V gene's germline CDR1 is MDHEN and CDR2 SYDVKM. V lost 1 base and J 3 bases, leaving 8 bases between the germline ends. The CDR3, as DNA: TGTGCCAGCAGTTTATCCGCCCGGACAGATACGCAGTATTTT. It encodes CASSLSARTDTQYF.

The gene calls are TRBV5-6 and TRBJ2-7; 10 positions match TRBD2. This CDR3 contains 14 residues. V lost 6 bases to trimming and J lost 2 bases; unmatched junction nucleotides: 5. Germline CDR1 SGHDT, CDR2 YYEEEE. The CDR3: CASIVSGRTYEQYF. In DNA form, the CDR3 reads TGTGCCAGCATCGTTAGCGGGAGGACCTACGAGCAGTACTTC.

This clonotype came up a few times. The chain is built from TRBV6-6 and TRBJ2-7; 11 bases agree with TRBD1. V was pared by 6 bases and J by 6 bases, with 7 bases of the junction left unmatched. CDR3 length equals 14 residues. CDR1 is MNHNY and CDR2 is SVGAGI in the germline V gene (reference sequence). The CDR3 spells CASSRGQGAAEQYF. The CDR3 DNA follows: TGTGCCAGCAGCCGCGGACAGGGGGCGGCCGAGCAGTACTTC.

This clonotype was picked up a small number of times. The J gene is TRBJ2-6, the V gene TRBV20-1, with D possibly being TRBD1 or TRBD2 (5 bases each). The CDR3 length is 19 residues. Trimming took 1 base from V and 0 from J, leaving 19 bases between them. Germline V gene lookup returns CDR1 DFQATT and CDR2 SNEGSKA (reference sequence). The DNA of the CDR3 is TGCAGTGCTAGAGCCCGAGACAGACCCGGGACCTCTGGGGCCAACGTCCTGACTTTC. It encodes CSARARDRPGTSGANVLTF.

This chain connects TRBV6-2 or TRBV6-3 to TRBJ2-3; TRBD2 aligns across 14 bases. The germline V gene has CDR1 MNHEY and CDR2 SVGEGT. The CDR3 is 14 amino acids. V was clipped by 5 bases and J by 12 bases; unmatched bases: 7. The CDR3 spells CASSEGLAGGLQYF. As DNA, the CDR3 is TGTGCCAGCAGTGAAGGACTAGCGGGAGGCCTTCAGTATTTT.

The gene calls are TRBV6-4 and TRBJ2-7; D gene ambiguous. The CDR3 length is 12 residues. From germline, CDR1 is MRHNA and CDR2 SNTAGT. The V end was cut by 9 bases, the J end by 3 bases, with 12 bases between. CDR3 amino acids: CARRKVHYEQYF. The CDR3 nucleotides read TGTGCCAGACGGAAGGTACACTACGAGCAGTACTTC.

This clonotype showed up just a few times. The chain couples TRBV29-1 to TRBJ2-4, with 7 bases fitting TRBD2. Germline CDR1 reads SQVTM; CDR2 reads ANQGSEA. V shed 6 bases and J 0 bases; nucleotides not matched to a gene: 2. The CDR3 consists of 13 residues. The CDR3 region is CSVAGLAKNIQYF. CDR3 sequence (DNA): TGCAGCGTAGCGGGATTAGCCAAAAACATTCAGTACTTC.

The DNA of the CDR3 is TGTGCCAGCAGCGAGAGCCTACCCGCCTACGAGCAGTACTTC. Translating it yields CASSESLPAYEQYF. The chain carries TRBV4-2 and TRBJ2-7; no definite D call. Trimming took off 5 bases at V and 2 bases at J, with 13 bases between the two ends. The germline gives CDR1 LGHNA, CDR2 YNFKEQ. CDR3 size: 14 residues.

This clonotype was observed a few times. The chain joins TRBV10-3 to TRBJ2-7; D uncertain. The ends were cut back, 2 bases at V and 0 bases at J, with 11 bases in the middle. The CDR3 has 15 amino acids. Germline V gives CDR1 ENHRY, CDR2 SYGVKD. Here the CDR3 reads CAISEPGISSYEQYF. The CDR3 DNA sequence: TGTGCCATCAGTGAGCCGGGTATAAGCTCCTACGAGCAGTACTTC.

The rearrangement uses TRBV7-2 and TRBJ2-2; TRBD1 might be the D (6 bases). The CDR3 is 15 amino acids. The germline V gene has CDR1 SGHTA and CDR2 FQGNSA. V lost 8 bases to trimming and J lost 1 base, with 14 bases between them. The CDR3 here is CASRPGHVNTGELFF. DNA of the CDR3: TGTGCCAGCCGACCGGGACACGTGAACACCGGGGAGCTGTTTTTT.

This chain uses TRBV12-3 or TRBV12-4 with TRBJ2-4; 11 bases are a match to TRBD2. The CDR3 loop spans 13 amino acids. After removal of 5 bases from V and 7 bases from J, the junction contained 1 base not matched to a gene. The CDR3 spells CASSPSGGNIQYF. The CDR3, as DNA: TGTGCCAGCAGTCCTAGCGGGGGGAACATTCAGTACTTC.

On this clonotype itself: This may be a read error, as it is one base from a much larger clone. The conserved phenylalanine or tryptophan is not found at the CDR3 terminus, so this likely reflects a read error. CDR3 amino acids: CASSLRPPGQKNYEQYI. The CDR3 DNA sequence: TGTGCCAGCAGCTTAAGGCCCCCGGGACAGAAGAACTACGAGCAGTACATC. The chain carries TRBV7-2 and TRBJ2-7; 7 nucleotides match TRBD1. The junction had 13 bases not matched to a gene; V was cut back by 2 bases and J by 3 bases. This CDR3 has 17 residues. The V gene's germline CDR1 is SGHTA and CDR2 FQGNSA.

In this sample, this clonotype turned up a few times. The chain joins TRBV30 to TRBJ2-7; D unclear. The CDR3 extends over 11 amino acids. From germline, CDR1 is GTSNPN and CDR2 SVGIG (reference sequence). Deletions cut 3 bases from V and 6 bases from J, with 9 bases between. CDR3 amino acids: CAWSGALEQYF. CDR3 DNA: TGTGCCTGGAGCGGTGCCCTCGAGCAGTACTTC.

This clonotype showed up just a few times. The J gene is TRBJ2-1, the V gene TRBV18; 13 bases are a match to TRBD2. This CDR3 is 18 amino acids long. The germline V gene encodes CDR1 KGHSH and CDR2 LQKENI. V was clipped by 0 bases and J by 3 bases; unmatched bases: 5. The CDR3 bases are TGTGCCAGCTCACCACCCGGGACTAGCGGGGTGCACTACAATGAGCAGTTCTTC. This gives the protein CASSPPGTSGVHYNEQFF.

The rearrangement links TRBV29-1 to TRBJ2-1, with a tentative D call TRBD2 (6 bases). Germline values: CDR1 SQVTM, CDR2 ANQGSEA. The CDR3 has 16 amino acids. Trimming removed 2 bases at V and 0 bases at J, with 14 bases between. This chain's CDR3 is CSVEFPLAYSYNEQFF. The CDR3 DNA reads as TGCAGCGTTGAATTCCCCCTAGCGTACTCCTACAATGAGCAGTTCTTC.

This clonotype was counted only a few times. The chain combines TRBV2 with TRBJ2-7; 8 nucleotides match TRBD2. This CDR3 region has 14 residues. With 7 bases clipped from V and 0 bases from J, the junction kept 5 bases outside the gene matches. From germline, CDR1 is SNHLY and CDR2 FYNNEI. The CDR3 spells CASKVGGASYEQYF. For the CDR3, the DNA is TGTGCCAGCAAGGTCGGGGGGGCCTCCTACGAGCAGTACTTC.

Ten or more counts support this clonotype. The rearrangement uses TRBV4-2 and TRBJ2-1, with D possibly being TRBD2 (5 bases). Trimming shortened V by 0 bases and J by 5 bases, and 11 bases separated the two germline ends. The CDR3 is 15 residues long. The germline CDR1 and CDR2 sequences are LGHNA and YNFKEQ. The CDR3 loop reads CASSQDKRADNEQFF. Here the CDR3 DNA reads TGTGCCAGCAGCCAAGATAAGCGAGCGGACAATGAGCAGTTCTTC.

The genes are TRBV7-2 and TRBJ2-3; D gene unclear. V shed 3 bases and J shed 0 bases, with 10 bases lying between them. The V gene's germline CDR1 is SGHTA and CDR2 FQGNSA. The CDR3 runs 15 residues. The CDR3 sequence: CASSFEGTSTDTQYF. In DNA, the CDR3 is TGTGCCAGCAGCTTTGAAGGCACAAGCACAGATACGCAGTATTTT.